Each of the 28 T cell receptor beta chains below was sequenced from the same sample in a study of metastatic and nonmetastatic thyroid tumors. With MiXCR, TCRdb called clones anew from the PCR reads. The table lists around 59,000 clones, 15% to 20% of them singletons, with more than 9% in the top ten. Patients were all untreated before their thyroid surgery. Source material: blood. The receptors were sampled from a male donor with papillary thyroid cancer or a benign thyroid nodule (not recorded which). Some clones in this sample may be carry-over from other donors' samples.

In this sample, this clone turned up many times. The J gene is TRBJ1-1, the V gene TRBV11-1; D gene ambiguous. CDR1 is SGHAT, CDR2 FQDESV, per germline (reference sequence). V gave up 5 bases and J gave up 1 base, with 11 bases separating them. This CDR3 is 14 amino acids long. The CDR3 reads CASSHGVGNTEAFF. CDR3 DNA: TGTGCCAGCAGCCACGGGGTAGGGAACACTGAAGCTTTCTTT.

This clone was observed at least ten times. This sequence joins TRBV24-1 and TRBJ1-1, with D possibly being TRBD1 (5 bases). V lost 5 bases and J 1 base, leaving 7 bases between the germline ends. The germline gives CDR1 KGHDR, CDR2 SFDVKD. The CDR3 spans 13 residues. The CDR3 reads CATSGQRNTEAFF. CDR3 nucleotides: TGTGCCACCAGTGGACAGAGGAACACTGAAGCTTTCTTT.

This clone was counted many times. This chain joins TRBV2 and TRBJ1-5; 7 bases match TRBD1. V lost 6 bases, J lost 5 bases, and 10 bases stayed unmatched. The CDR3 has 15 amino acids. Germline CDR1 SNHLY, CDR2 FYNNEI. CDR3 region: CASRPQTGSDQPQHF. The CDR3 DNA sequence: TGTGCCAGCAGACCCCAGACAGGGTCCGATCAGCCCCAGCATTTT. Supplemented by reference TRBV2 and TRBJ1-5, the full variable domain reads EPEVTQTPSHQVTQMGQEVILRCVPISNHLYFYWYRQILGQKVEFLVSFYNNEISEKSEIFDDQFSVERPDGSNFTLKIRSTKLEDSAMYFCASRPQTGSDQPQHFGDGTRLSIL.

There are many counts of this clone. The J gene is TRBJ2-5, the V gene TRBV20-1, with unresolved D. Trimming took 5 bases from V and 5 from J, leaving 15 bases between them. There are 13 residues in the CDR3. Looked up from germline, CDR1 is DFQATT and CDR2 is SNEGSKA (reference sequence). The CDR3 here is CSAPRTGTETQYF. As DNA, the CDR3 is TGCAGTGCTCCCCGAACCGGTACGGAGACCCAGTACTTC.

Concerning this clone itself: A much larger clone lies one base from this, so it may be a read error. The rearrangement uses TRBV20-1 and TRBJ2-5; D may be TRBD1 (6 bases). The CDR3 runs 14 residues. Germline-derived CDR1 and CDR2 are DFQATT and SNEGSKA (reference sequence). DNA for the CDR3: TGCAGTGCCAGGACAGTCGGTAGCCAAGAGACCAAGTACTTC. It translates to CSARTVGSQETKYF.

In this sample, this clone turned up many times. The gene calls are TRBV11-2 and TRBJ1-2, with TRBD1 as a possible D gene (6 bases). The germline V gene has CDR1 SGHAT and CDR2 FQNNGV. The germline V and J ends were trimmed by 0 bases and 1 base, with 6 bases remaining between them. The CDR3 contains 14 residues. CDR3 nucleotides: TGTGCCAGCAGCTTAGAGGGACATAACTATGGCTACACCTTC. It is translated as CASSLEGHNYGYTF.

In this sample, this clone turned up many times. The chain links TRBV7-9 to TRBJ2-1; D may match TRBD1 or TRBD2 (5 bases each). With 5 bases removed from V and 9 bases from J, the gap between germline ends came to 14 bases. Germline lookup yields CDR1 SEHNR and CDR2 FQNEAQ (reference sequence). The CDR3 totals 13 residues. CDR3 coding DNA: TGTGCCAGCAGCGCCGGGACCCCGCCTGAGCAGTTCTTC. Translated: CASSAGTPPEQFF.

This clone came up many times. J is TRBJ2-7 and V is TRBV5-6, with D possibly matching TRBD2 (5 bases). From germline, CDR1 is SGHDT and CDR2 YYEEEE. The CDR3 is 13 residues long. Trimming left V 3 bases short and J 1 base short, with 8 bases between. CDR3 sequence: CASSSGFSYEQYV. CDR3 nucleotide sequence: TGTGCCAGCAGCTCGGGATTTTCCTACGAGCAGTACGTC.

This clone was seen ten or more times. The chain joins TRBV27 to TRBJ2-7, with a possible D match to TRBD1 (6 bases). The CDR3 totals 13 residues. Deletions cut 5 bases from V and 3 bases from J, with 11 bases between. Germline CDR1 reads MNHEY; CDR2 reads SMNVEV (reference sequence). The CDR3 loop reads CASSSRGNYEQYF. CDR3 DNA sequence: TGTGCCAGCAGTAGTAGGGGGAACTACGAGCAGTACTTC.

This clone was found many times. The V and J genes are TRBV11-2 and TRBJ1-2; 9 bases agree with TRBD1. Germline CDR1 is SGHAT and CDR2 is FQNNGV. V trimming: 5 bases; J trimming: 9 bases; junction bases outside the gene matches: 10. This CDR3 is 14 amino acids long. CDR3 in DNA: TGTGCCAGCAGCCCCGGGACAGGGATTACGAGCTACACCTTC. Its protein product is CASSPGTGITSYTF. The full variable domain, its missing parts supplied by reference TRBV11-2 and TRBJ1-2, is EAGVAQSPRYKIIEKRQSVAFWCNPISGHATLYWYQQILGQGPKLLIQFQNNGVVDDSQLPKDRFSAERLKGVDSTLKIQPAKLEDSAVYLCASSPGTGITSYTFGSGTRLTVV.

The table lists this clone with many counts. The chain couples TRBV15 to TRBJ2-7; D is undetermined. Germline V gives CDR1 LNHNV, CDR2 YYDKDF (reference sequence). The CDR3 extends over 15 amino acids. Trimming removed 1 base from V and 0 bases from J, with 10 bases in between. CDR3 sequence (DNA): TGTGCCACCAGCAGAGTTACTGTGAGCTCCTACGAGCAGTACTTC. Amino acid sequence: CATSRVTVSSYEQYF.

This clone was seen at least ten times. This chain uses TRBV9 with TRBJ2-1; possibly TRBD1 for D (6 bases). The CDR3 spans 15 residues. CDR1 is SGDLS and CDR2 is YYNGEE in the germline V gene. The V gene lost 3 bases and the J gene lost 4 bases, with 14 bases spanning the gap. The CDR3 DNA reads as TGTGCCAGCAGCGGAACAGGGAAACCTTACAATGAGCAGTTCTTC. Amino acids: CASSGTGKPYNEQFF.

The rearrangement joins TRBV3-1 to TRBJ2-7; perhaps TRBD1 as D (6 bases). CDR3 length equals 14 residues. V shed 4 bases and J shed 5 bases, with 15 bases lying between them. Germline V gene sequence: CDR1 LGHDT, CDR2 YNNKEL (reference sequence). The CDR3 spells CASSRGLSTHEQYV. For the CDR3, the DNA is TGTGCCAGCAGCCGGGGGCTATCTACCCACGAGCAGTACGTC.

This clone has a count of ten or more. The CDR3, as DNA: TGCGCCAGCAGCTTGGAGGGCCTGGGGGCCTCGTCTAGCACAGATACGCAGTATTTT. It encodes CASSLEGLGASSSTDTQYF. V is TRBV5-1 and J is TRBJ2-3, with a tentative D call TRBD1 (6 bases). CDR3 length: 19 residues. Trimming left V 0 bases short and J 0 bases short, with 20 bases between. Per the germline V gene, CDR1 is SGHRS and CDR2 is YFSETQ.

The chain has TRBV5-1 and TRBJ2-1; 8 positions agree with TRBD2. Germline loops: CDR1 SGHRS, CDR2 YFSETQ. Trimming at V came to 4 bases and at J to 7 bases, leaving 13 bases not matched to a gene. This CDR3 spans 16 amino acids. The CDR3 sequence is CASSPSGLGLGNEQFF. The DNA for the CDR3 is TGCGCCAGCAGCCCATCGGGACTAGGTTTGGGTAATGAGCAGTTCTTC.

This clone came up many times. Other nucleotide sequences from this sample produce the same CDR3. V and J are TRBV10-2 and TRBJ2-1, with TRBD2 matching 8 bases. This CDR3 comprises 17 residues. With 6 bases clipped from V and 5 bases from J, the junction kept 15 bases outside the gene matches. Germline V lookup: CDR1 WSHSY, CDR2 SAAADI. The CDR3 protein is CASRGRRGASLNNEQFF. CDR3 bases: TGCGCCAGCAGGGGACGGCGGGGGGCTTCCCTTAACAATGAGCAGTTCTTC.

The table lists this clone with many counts. The chain joins TRBV24-1 to TRBJ2-3; D may be TRBD1 or TRBD2 (6 bases each). Trimming pared 2 bases from V and 1 base from J, leaving 15 bases between. Germline V CDR1 and CDR2: KGHDR, SFDVKD. CDR3 size: 17 residues. The chain's CDR3 is CATSDYRGSSGTDTQYF. For the CDR3, the DNA is TGTGCCACCAGTGATTATAGGGGGTCTAGCGGCACAGATACGCAGTATTTT.

This clone was picked up many times. V and J are TRBV10-3 and TRBJ1-4; no reliable D call. The CDR3 length is 14 residues. The germline gives CDR1 ENHRY, CDR2 SYGVKD. The ends were cut back, 3 bases at V and 8 bases at J, with 13 bases in the middle. The CDR3 region is CAISDKGPGEKLFF. The CDR3 region has the DNA TGTGCCATCAGTGATAAGGGCCCCGGGGAAAAACTGTTTTTT.

The table lists this clone with many counts. The V call is TRBV7-9, the J call TRBJ2-3; D unclear. The CDR3 spans 14 residues. V shed 4 bases and J shed 3 bases, with 11 bases lying between them. The germline CDR1 and CDR2 sequences are SEHNR and FQNEAQ (reference sequence). The CDR3 nucleotides read TGTGCCAGCAGCTACGCTACAGTGACAGATACGCAGTATTTT. Translation gives CASSYATVTDTQYF.

The V call is TRBV28, the J call TRBJ2-2; perhaps TRBD1 as D (6 bases). The CDR3 runs to 17 residues. The germline gives CDR1 MDHEN, CDR2 SYDVKM. The V gene lost 5 bases and the J gene lost 4 bases, with 20 bases spanning the gap. The CDR3 region has the DNA TGTGCCAGCAGTGTGACCATCCAGGGGTCTCGCACCGGGGAGCTGTTTTTT. Translated, it gives CASSVTIQGSRTGELFF.

In regard to this clone: A junction end diverges from the germline sequence, so it may reflect a read error. CDR3 region: CASSSPGTADTEDFF. The DNA for the CDR3 is TGTGCCAGCAGCTCACCCGGGACAGCAGATACTGAAGATTTCTTT. The rearrangement joins TRBV7-8 to TRBJ1-1; TRBD1 matches at 7 bases. This CDR3 has 15 amino acids. Germline lookup yields CDR1 SGHVS and CDR2 FQNEAQ.

This clone was detected many times. This chain uses TRBV27 with TRBJ2-7; 10 nucleotides align to TRBD2. The CDR3 contains 15 residues. After removal of 2 bases from V and 3 bases from J, the junction contained 4 bases not matched to a gene. CDR1 and CDR2 (germline): MNHEY, SMNVEV (reference sequence). The CDR3 bases are TGTGCCAGCAGTTTAAGCCTAGCGGGAGACTACGAGCAGTACTTC. Its protein is CASSLSLAGDYEQYF.

To note about this clone: At one of its ends the junction is not consistent with the germline gene, which may arise from a read error. The rearrangement uses TRBV20-1 and TRBJ1-5; 9 nucleotides align to TRBD1. Germline V lookup: CDR1 DFQATT, CDR2 SNEGSKA (reference sequence). The CDR3 sequence is 16 residues long. The CDR3 here is CSARVYRDRETQPQHF. CDR3 bases: TGCAGTGCCAGAGTTTACCGGGACAGGGAAACTCAGCCCCAGCATTTT.

The rearrangement links TRBV9 to TRBJ1-1, with D unclear. This CDR3 is built from 15 residues. V dropped 0 bases and J dropped 6 bases, with 15 bases sitting between them. Germline V gene sequence: CDR1 SGDLS, CDR2 YYNGEE. CDR3 protein: CASSVDSQFQPEAFF. The CDR3 DNA reads TGTGCCAGCAGCGTAGATTCACAGTTTCAACCTGAAGCTTTCTTT.

The chain is built from TRBV7-3 and TRBJ2-5, with 9 bases that match TRBD2. The CDR3 length is 17 residues. V was pared by 5 bases and J by 5 bases, with 15 bases of the junction left unmatched. Germline V gene lookup returns CDR1 SGHTA and CDR2 FQGTGA. The CDR3 DNA sequence: TGTGCCAGCAGCCCAACCGGGAATAGCGGGGGAGCTGAGACCCAGTACTTC. It is translated as CASSPTGNSGGAETQYF.

The rearrangement uses TRBV15 and TRBJ2-2; 8 bases agree with TRBD2. J was trimmed by 2 bases and V by 0 bases; bases with no gene match: 8. The CDR3 is made up of 18 amino acids. Germline V gene data show CDR1 as LNHNV and CDR2 as YYDKDF (reference sequence). The CDR3 sequence: CATSREALAVTNTGELFF. CDR3 coding DNA: TGTGCCACCAGCAGAGAGGCACTAGCGGTCACTAACACCGGGGAGCTGTTTTTT. Looking up the rest from reference TRBV15 and TRBJ2-2 gives the full variable domain: DAMVIQNPRYQVTQFGKPVTLSCSQTLNHNVMYWYQQKSSQAPKLLFHYYDKDFNNEADTPDNFQSRRPNTSFCFLDIRSPGLGDTAMYLCATSREALAVTNTGELFFGEGSRLTVL.

This clone was counted many times. The rearrangement links TRBV20-1 to TRBJ2-1, with 8 bases fitting TRBD2. After removal of 5 bases from V and 0 bases from J, the junction contained 9 bases not matched to a gene. The CDR3 consists of 16 residues. Germline V CDR1 and CDR2: DFQATT, SNEGSKA (reference sequence). The DNA for the CDR3 is TGCAGTGCTCCCCTCCAGAGCGGGAGCTCCTACAATGAGCAGTTCTTC. Protein product: CSAPLQSGSSYNEQFF.

Points on this clone: A junction end diverges from the germline sequence, so it may reflect a read error. The chain joins TRBV30 to TRBJ1-5; D remains ambiguous. Germline-derived CDR1 and CDR2 are GTSNPN and SVGIG (reference sequence). This CDR3 has 14 residues. CDR3 region: CAWSDGNINQHQHF. CDR3 sequence (DNA): TGTGCCTGGAGTGACGGAAACATAAATCAGCACCAGCATTTT.